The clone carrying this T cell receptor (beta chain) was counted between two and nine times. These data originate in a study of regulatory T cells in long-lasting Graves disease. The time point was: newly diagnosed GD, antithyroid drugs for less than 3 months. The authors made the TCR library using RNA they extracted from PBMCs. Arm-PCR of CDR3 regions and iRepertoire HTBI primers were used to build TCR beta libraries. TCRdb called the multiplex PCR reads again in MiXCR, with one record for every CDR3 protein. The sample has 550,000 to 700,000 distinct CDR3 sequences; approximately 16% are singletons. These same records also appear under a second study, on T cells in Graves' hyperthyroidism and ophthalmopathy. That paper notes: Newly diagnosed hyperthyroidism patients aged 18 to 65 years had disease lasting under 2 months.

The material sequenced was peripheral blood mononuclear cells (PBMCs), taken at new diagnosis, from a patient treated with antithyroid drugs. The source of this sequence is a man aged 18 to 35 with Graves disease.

CDR3 loop: CASSGRTGGLTEAFF. Here the CDR3 DNA reads TGTGCCAGCAGCGGACGGACAGGGGGCCTCACTGAAGCTTTCTTT. The chain carries TRBV9 and TRBJ1-1; TRBD1 agrees at 11 bases. The CDR3 has 15 amino acids. The V segment lost 3 bases and the J segment 4 bases; nucleotides outside the gene matches: 5. The V gene's germline CDR1 is SGDLS and CDR2 YYNGEE.